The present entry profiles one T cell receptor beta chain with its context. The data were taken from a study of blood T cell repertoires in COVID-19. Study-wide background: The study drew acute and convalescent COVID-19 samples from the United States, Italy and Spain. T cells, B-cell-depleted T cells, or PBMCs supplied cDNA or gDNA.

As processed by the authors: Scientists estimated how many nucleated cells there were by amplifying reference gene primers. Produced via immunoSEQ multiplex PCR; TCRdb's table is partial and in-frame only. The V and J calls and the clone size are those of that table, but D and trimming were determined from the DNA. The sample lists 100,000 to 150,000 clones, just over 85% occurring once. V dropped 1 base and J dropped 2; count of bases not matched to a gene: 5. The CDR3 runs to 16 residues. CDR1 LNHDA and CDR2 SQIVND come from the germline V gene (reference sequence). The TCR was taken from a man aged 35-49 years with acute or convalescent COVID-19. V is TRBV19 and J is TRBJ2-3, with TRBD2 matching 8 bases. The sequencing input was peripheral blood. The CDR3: CASSIVAGRFTDTQYF. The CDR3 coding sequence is TGTGCCAGTAGTATAGTAGCGGGGCGGTTCACAGATACGCAGTATTTT.